This T cell receptor (beta chain) was captured by sequencing in a study of cytomegalovirus exposure and HLA in healthy donors. The PCR was carried out with 60 Vbeta primers and 13 Jbeta primers. Profiled with immunoSEQ multiplex PCR; TCRdb holds only in-frame clones, not every one. Among roughly 180,000 clones listed, around 85% were seen once. Germline CDR1 reads SNHLY; CDR2 reads FYNNEI. Between the trimmed V and J ends, which lost 6 bases and 2 bases, there was a span of 10 bases. The CDR3 runs 13 residues. In the case of this clone: Its specificity is unknown.

Whole-study results and caveats: A later analysis found common viral pathogens apparently linked to several of the most significant clusters. Sequencing depth roughly uniform across donors was assumed in presence/absence analyses. A likely sequencing artifact accounted for one observed cluster of highly shared sequence variants. A later analysis found TCR association rates differed by HLA locus, highest for DRB1 and lowest for HLA-C.

The rearrangement links TRBV2 to TRBJ1-1; no reliable D call. The sequence derives from a boy younger than 10 in good health and CMV-seronegative. Sequencing was performed on PBMCs. CDR3 nucleotide sequence: TGTGCCAGCAGATGGGGAGATAACACTGAAGCTTTCTTT. Protein product: CASRWGDNTEAFF.